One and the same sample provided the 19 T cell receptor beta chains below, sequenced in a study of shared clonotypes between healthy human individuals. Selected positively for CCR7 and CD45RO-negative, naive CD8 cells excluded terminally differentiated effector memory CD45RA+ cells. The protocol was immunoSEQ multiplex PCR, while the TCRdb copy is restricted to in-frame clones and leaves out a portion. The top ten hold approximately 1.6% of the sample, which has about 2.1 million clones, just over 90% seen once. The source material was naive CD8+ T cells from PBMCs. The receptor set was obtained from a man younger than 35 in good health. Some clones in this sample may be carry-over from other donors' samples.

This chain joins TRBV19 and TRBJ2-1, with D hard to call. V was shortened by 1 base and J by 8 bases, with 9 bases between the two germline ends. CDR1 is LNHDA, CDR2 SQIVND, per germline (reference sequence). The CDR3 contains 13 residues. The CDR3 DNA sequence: TGTGCCAGTAGTATAGTTCCAGGCTATGAGCAGTTCTTC. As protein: CASSIVPGYEQFF.

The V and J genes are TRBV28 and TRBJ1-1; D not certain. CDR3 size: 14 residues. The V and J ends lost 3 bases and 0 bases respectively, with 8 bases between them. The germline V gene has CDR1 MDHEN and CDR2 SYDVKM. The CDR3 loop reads CASSFEQLNTEAFF. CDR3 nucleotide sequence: TGTGCCAGCAGTTTCGAACAGCTGAACACTGAAGCTTTCTTT.

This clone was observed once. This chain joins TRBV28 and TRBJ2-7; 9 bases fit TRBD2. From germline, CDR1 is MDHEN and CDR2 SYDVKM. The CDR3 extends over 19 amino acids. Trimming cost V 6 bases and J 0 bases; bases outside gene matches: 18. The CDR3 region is CASSSRGGSSSGNSYEQYF. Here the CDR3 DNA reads TGTGCCAGCAGCTCCCGGGGGGGGAGTTCTAGCGGGAACTCCTACGAGCAGTACTTC.

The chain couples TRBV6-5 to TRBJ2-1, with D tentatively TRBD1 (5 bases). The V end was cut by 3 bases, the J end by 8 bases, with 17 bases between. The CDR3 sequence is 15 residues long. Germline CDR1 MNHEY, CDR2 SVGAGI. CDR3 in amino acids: CASSYGAIRFDEQFF. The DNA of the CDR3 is TGTGCCAGCAGTTATGGGGCTATCCGATTCGATGAGCAGTTCTTC.

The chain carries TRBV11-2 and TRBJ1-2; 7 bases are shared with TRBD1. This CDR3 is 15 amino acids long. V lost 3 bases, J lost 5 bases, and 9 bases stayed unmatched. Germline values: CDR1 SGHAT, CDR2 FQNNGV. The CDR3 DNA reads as TGTGCCAGCAGCTTTCTCACCGGGACAGTTTATGGCTACACCTTC. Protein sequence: CASSFLTGTVYGYTF.

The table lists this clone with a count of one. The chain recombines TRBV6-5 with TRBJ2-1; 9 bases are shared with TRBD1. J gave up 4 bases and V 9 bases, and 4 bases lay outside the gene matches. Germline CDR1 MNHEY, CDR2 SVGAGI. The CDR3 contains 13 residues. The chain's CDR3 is CASAQGAYNEQFF. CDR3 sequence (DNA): TGTGCCAGTGCACAGGGGGCATACAATGAGCAGTTCTTC.

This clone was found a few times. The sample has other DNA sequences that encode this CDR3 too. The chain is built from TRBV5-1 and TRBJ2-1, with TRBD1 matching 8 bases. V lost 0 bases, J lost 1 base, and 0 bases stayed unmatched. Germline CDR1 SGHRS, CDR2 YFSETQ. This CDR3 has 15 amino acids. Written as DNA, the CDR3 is TGCGCCAGCAGCTTGGACAGGGGGTCCTACAATGAGCAGTTCTTC. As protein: CASSLDRGSYNEQFF.

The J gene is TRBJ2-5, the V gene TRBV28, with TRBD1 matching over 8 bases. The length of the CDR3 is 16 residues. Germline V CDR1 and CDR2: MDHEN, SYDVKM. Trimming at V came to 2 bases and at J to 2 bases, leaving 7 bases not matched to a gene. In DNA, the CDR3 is TGTGCCAGCAGTTTAGACAGGGGCGTAGGACAAGAGACCCAGTACTTC. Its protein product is CASSLDRGVGQETQYF.

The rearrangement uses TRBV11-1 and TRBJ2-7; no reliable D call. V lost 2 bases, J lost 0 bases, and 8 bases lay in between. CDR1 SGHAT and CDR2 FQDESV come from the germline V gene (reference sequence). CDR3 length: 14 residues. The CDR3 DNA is TGTGCCAGCAGCTTATCGGTGACCTCCTACGAGCAGTACTTC. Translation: CASSLSVTSYEQYF.

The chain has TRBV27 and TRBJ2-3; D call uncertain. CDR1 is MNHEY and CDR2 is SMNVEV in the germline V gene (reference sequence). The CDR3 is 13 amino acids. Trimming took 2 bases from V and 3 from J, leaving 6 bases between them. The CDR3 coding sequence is TGTGCCAGCAGTTTAAGCGCGACAGATACGCAGTATTTT. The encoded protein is CASSLSATDTQYF.

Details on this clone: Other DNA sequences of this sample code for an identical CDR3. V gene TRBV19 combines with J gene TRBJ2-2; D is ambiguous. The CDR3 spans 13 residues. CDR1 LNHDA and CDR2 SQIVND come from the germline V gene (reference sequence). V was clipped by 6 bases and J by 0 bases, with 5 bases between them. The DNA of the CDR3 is TGTGCCAGTAGGCCGGCGAACACCGGGGAGCTGTTTTTT. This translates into CASRPANTGELFF.

This CDR3 is CASSAGTGWDEQYF. CDR3 coding DNA: TGTGCCAGCAGTGCTGGGACAGGGTGGGACGAGCAGTACTTC. The chain has TRBV6-1 and TRBJ2-7; 9 bases fit TRBD1. The ends lost 4 bases at V and 5 bases at J; junction bases unmatched: 6. The length of the CDR3 is 14 residues. CDR1 is MNHNS and CDR2 is SASEGT in the germline V gene.

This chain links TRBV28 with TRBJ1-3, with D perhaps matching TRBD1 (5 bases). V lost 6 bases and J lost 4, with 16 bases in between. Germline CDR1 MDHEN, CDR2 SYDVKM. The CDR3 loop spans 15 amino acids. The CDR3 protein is CASRQGPSGGNTIYF. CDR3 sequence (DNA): TGTGCCAGCAGGCAGGGCCCCTCGGGGGGAAACACCATATATTTT. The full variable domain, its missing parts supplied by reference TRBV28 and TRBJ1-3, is DVKVTQSSRYLVKRTGEKVFLECVQDMDHENMFWYRQDPGLGLRLIYFSYDVKMKEKGDIPEGYSVSREKKERFSLILESASTNQTSMYLCASRQGPSGGNTIYFGEGSWLTVV.

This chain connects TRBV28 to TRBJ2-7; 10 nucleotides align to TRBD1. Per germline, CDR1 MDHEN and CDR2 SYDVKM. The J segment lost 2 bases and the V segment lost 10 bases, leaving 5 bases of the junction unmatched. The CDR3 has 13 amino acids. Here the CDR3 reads CATRQGATYEQYF. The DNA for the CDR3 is TGTGCCACTCGACAGGGGGCGACCTACGAGCAGTACTTC.

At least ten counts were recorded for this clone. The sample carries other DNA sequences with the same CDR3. The CDR3 loop reads CASSLLGQGPRETQYF. DNA of the CDR3: TGTGCCAGCAGTTTATTGGGACAGGGCCCCCGAGAGACCCAGTACTTC. The chain couples TRBV28 to TRBJ2-5; 9 bases agree with TRBD1. V shed 1 base and J 4 bases; nucleotides not matched to a gene: 7. This CDR3 comprises 16 residues. The V gene's germline CDR1 is MDHEN and CDR2 SYDVKM.

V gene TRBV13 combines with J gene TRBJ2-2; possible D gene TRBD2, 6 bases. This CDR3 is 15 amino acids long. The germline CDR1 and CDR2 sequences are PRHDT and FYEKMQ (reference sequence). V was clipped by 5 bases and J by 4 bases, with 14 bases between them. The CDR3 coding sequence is TGTGCCAGCAGCGTTGCCGGGAGTGGCACCGGGGAGCTGTTTTTT. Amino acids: CASSVAGSGTGELFF.

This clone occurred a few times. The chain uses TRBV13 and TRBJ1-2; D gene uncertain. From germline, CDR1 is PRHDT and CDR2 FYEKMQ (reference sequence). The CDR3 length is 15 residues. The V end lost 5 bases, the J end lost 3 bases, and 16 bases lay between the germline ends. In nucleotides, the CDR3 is TGTGCCAGCAGCCCCGAAGGGTGGAGGCACTATGGCTACACCTTC. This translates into CASSPEGWRHYGYTF.

CDR3 protein: CASGRGSGAYNEQFF. In nucleotides, the CDR3 is TGTGCCAGCGGGAGGGGGAGCGGGGCCTACAATGAGCAGTTCTTC. The chain has TRBV27 and TRBJ2-1; tentatively, D is TRBD2 (7 bases). Germline CDR1 is MNHEY and CDR2 is SMNVEV (reference sequence). The CDR3 runs to 15 residues. Trimming took off 8 bases at V and 2 bases at J, with 16 bases between the two ends.

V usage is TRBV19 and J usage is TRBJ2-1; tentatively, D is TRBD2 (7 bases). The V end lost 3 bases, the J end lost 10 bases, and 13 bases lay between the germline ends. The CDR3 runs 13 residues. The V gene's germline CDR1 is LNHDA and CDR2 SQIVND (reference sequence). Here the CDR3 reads CASSMRGLDEQFF. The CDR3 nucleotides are TGTGCCAGTAGTATGCGGGGGCTTGACGAGCAGTTCTTC.